This T cell receptor (beta chain) is drawn from a study of blood T cell repertoires in COVID-19. Per the authors' pipeline: Using reference gene primer amplification, nucleated cell counts were estimated. Profiling relied on immunoSEQ multiplex PCR, and the TCRdb table lists in-frame clones only, not all of them. That table is the source of V, J and clone size, and D and trimming were worked out from the DNA. The data show 490,000 or so clones, about 88% seen once. CDR1 is SGHRS and CDR2 is YFSETQ in the germline V gene. The V gene lost 9 bases and the J gene lost 5 bases, with 18 bases spanning the gap. The CDR3 contains 14 residues. Participants' own reports of clinical history determined their cohort assignment.

This sequence joins TRBV5-1 and TRBJ2-1; a possible D gene is TRBD1 (6 bases). The source of this sequence is a woman aged 55-70 years who had recovered from COVID-19. Sequencing used PBMCs or T cells enriched from blood (not recorded which). The CDR3 DNA reads TGCGCCACCGGTGGCGGTGACAGGAACAATGAGCAGTTCTTC. It is translated as CATGGGDRNNEQFF.